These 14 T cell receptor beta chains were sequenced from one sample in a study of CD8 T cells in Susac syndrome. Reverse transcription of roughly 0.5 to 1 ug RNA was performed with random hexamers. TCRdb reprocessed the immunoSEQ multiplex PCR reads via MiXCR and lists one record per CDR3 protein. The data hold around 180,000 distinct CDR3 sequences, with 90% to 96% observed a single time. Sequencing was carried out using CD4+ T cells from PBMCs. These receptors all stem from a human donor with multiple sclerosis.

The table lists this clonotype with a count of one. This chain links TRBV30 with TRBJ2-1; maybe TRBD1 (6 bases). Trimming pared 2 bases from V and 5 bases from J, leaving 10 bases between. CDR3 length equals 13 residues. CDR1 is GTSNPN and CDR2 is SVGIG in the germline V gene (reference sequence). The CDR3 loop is CAWSTGQHNEQFF. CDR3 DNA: TGTGCCTGGAGTACGGGACAACACAATGAGCAGTTCTTC.

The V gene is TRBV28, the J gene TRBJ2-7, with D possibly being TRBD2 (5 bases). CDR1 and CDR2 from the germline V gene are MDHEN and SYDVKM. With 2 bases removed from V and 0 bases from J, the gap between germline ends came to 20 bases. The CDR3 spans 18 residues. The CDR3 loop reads CASSLEGSKTVLSYEQYF. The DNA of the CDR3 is TGTGCCAGCAGTTTAGAGGGCAGCAAAACAGTCCTCTCCTACGAGCAGTACTTC.

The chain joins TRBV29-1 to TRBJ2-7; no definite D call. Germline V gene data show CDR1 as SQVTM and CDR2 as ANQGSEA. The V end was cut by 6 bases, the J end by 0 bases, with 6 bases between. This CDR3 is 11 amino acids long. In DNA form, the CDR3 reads TGCAGCGTGGTAAACTCCTACGAGCAGTACTTC. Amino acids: CSVVNSYEQYF.

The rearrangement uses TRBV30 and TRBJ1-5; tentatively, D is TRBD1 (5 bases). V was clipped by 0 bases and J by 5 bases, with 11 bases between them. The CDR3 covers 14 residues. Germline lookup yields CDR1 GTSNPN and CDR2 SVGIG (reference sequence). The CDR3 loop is CAWSVRRDHQPQHF. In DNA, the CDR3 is TGTGCCTGGAGTGTGCGGAGGGACCATCAGCCCCAGCATTTT.

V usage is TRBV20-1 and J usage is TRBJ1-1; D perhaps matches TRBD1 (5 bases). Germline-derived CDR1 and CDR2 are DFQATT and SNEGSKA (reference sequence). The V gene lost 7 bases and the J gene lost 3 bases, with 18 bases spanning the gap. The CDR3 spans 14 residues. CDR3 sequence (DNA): TGCAGTGTCCTCGAAGGTGGGGGGGACACTGAAGCTTTCTTT. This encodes CSVLEGGGDTEAFF.

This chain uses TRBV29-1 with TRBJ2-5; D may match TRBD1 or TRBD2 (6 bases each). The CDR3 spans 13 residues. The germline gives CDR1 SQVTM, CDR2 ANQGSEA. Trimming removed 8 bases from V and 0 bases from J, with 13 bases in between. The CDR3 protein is CSSPGADQETQYF. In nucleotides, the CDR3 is TGCAGCTCCCCGGGGGCCGACCAAGAGACCCAGTACTTC. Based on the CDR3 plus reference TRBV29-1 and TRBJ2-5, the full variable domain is SAVISQKPSRDICQRGTSLTIQCQVDSQVTMMFWYRQQPGQSLTLIATANQGSEATYESGFVIDKFPISRPNLTFSTLTVSNMSPEDSSIYLCSSPGADQETQYFGPGTRLLVL.

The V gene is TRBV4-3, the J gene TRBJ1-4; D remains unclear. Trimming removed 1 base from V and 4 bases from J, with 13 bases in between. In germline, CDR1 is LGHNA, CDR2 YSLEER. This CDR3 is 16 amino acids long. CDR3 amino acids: CASSQGGRPNNEKLFF. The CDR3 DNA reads TGCGCCAGCAGCCAAGGAGGCAGGCCTAATAATGAAAAACTGTTTTTT.

The CDR3 reads CSAPPSGDSEKLFF. Here the CDR3 DNA reads TGCAGTGCTCCTCCCTCAGGGGACAGTGAAAAACTGTTTTTT. The V call is TRBV20-1, the J call TRBJ1-4; 7 positions match TRBD1. This CDR3 is 14 amino acids long. The germline gives CDR1 DFQATT, CDR2 SNEGSKA (reference sequence). Trimming cost V 5 bases and J 7 bases; bases outside gene matches: 10.

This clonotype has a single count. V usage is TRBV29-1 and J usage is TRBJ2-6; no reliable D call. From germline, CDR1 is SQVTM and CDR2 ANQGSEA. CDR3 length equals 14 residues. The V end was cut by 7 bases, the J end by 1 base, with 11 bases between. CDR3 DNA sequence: TGCAGCGCCTTATCCGTTTCTGGGGCCAACGTCCTGACTTTC. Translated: CSALSVSGANVLTF.

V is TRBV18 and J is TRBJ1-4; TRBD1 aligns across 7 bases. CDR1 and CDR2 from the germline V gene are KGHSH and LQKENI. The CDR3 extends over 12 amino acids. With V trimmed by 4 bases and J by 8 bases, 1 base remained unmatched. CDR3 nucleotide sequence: TGTGCCAGCTCACGAGGGGGCGAAAAACTGTTTTTT. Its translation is CASSRGGEKLFF. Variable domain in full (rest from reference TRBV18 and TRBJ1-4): NAGVMQNPRHLVRRRGQEARLRCSPMKGHSHVYWYRQLPEEGLKFMVYLQKENIIDESGMPKERFSAEFPKEGPSILRIQQVVRGDSAAYFCASSRGGEKLFFGSGTQLSVL.

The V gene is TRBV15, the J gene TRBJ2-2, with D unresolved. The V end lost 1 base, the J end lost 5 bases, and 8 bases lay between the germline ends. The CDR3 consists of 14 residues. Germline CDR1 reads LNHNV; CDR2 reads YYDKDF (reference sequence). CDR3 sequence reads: CATSRGSPTGELFF. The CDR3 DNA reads TGTGCCACCAGCAGAGGGTCGCCTACCGGGGAGCTGTTTTTT.

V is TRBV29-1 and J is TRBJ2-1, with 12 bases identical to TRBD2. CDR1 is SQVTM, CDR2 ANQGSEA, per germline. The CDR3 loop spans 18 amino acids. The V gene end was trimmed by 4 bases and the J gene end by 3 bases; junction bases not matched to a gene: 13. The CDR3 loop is CSVVTLSRLAGDYNEQFF. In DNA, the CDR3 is TGCAGCGTTGTGACCCTGTCTCGACTAGCGGGGGACTACAATGAGCAGTTCTTC.

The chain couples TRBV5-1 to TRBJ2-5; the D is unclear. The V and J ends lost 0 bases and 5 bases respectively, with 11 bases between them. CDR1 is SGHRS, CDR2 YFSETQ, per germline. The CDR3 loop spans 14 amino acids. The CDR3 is CASSLASVQETQYF. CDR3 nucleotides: TGCGCCAGCAGCTTGGCCAGTGTACAGGAGACCCAGTACTTC. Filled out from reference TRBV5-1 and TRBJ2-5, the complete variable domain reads KAGVTQTPRYLIKTRGQQVTLSCSPISGHRSVSWYQQTPGQGLQFLFEYFSETQRNKGNFPGRFSGRQFSNSRSEMNVSTLELGDSALYLCASSLASVQETQYFGPGTRLLVL.

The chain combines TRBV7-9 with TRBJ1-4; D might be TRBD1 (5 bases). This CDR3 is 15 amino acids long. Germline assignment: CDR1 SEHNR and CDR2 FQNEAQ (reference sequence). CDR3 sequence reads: CVRSQHGAPAEKLFF. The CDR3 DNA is TGTGTCAGAAGCCAACACGGGGCCCCGGCCGAAAAACTGTTTTTT.